This T cell receptor beta chain stems from a study of blood T cell repertoires in COVID-19 (dated by TCRdb to 2018 to 2021). About the full investigation: Samples covering the acute and convalescent phases of COVID-19 were provided by collaborators in the United States, Italy and Spain. The prospective study material was composed of cDNA or gDNA derived from T cells, B-cell-depleted T cells, or PBMCs. Deeply sampled blood TCRbeta repertoires from subjects exposed to, actively infected with, or recovered from COVID-19 were included in the dataset. A freely available public database, intended as a resource for researchers studying the immune response to SARS-CoV-2, is where the repertoires were released. Samples came from the ongoing ImmuneRACE study (first 160 participants) plus 1,254 subjects from 6 global collaborators. A de-identified subject ID, COVID-19 status, age in years and sex were almost always included in the sample metadata. Where available, HLA class I and class II types were taken from metadata supplied by the sample provider and were not determined by assay-based typing.

Collaborating institutions collected whole blood in K2EDTA tubes following their own protocols. Collaborator samples were shipped for TCRbeta analysis as frozen whole blood, isolated PBMCs, or DNA extracted from either sample type. Trimming costs V 0 bases and J 4 bases, and their ends lie 13 bases apart. The CDR3 starts with the cysteine, ends with the phenylalanine, and has 15 residues. CDR3 DNA only is kept here, 45 bases in frame from base 1. As encoded in the germline V gene, CDR1 is SGHDT while CDR2 is YYEEEE. On this clone itself: The target of this receptor is not known. Base-call qualities are not available, and no considerably larger clone is one nucleotide away.

TCRbeta CDR3 regions were amplified from genomic DNA by means of the immunoSEQ Assay, a bias-controlled multiplex PCR. In the authors' own workflow: The number of nucleated cells in each sample was estimated by amplification of reference gene primers within the assay. To quantify the absolute abundance of each unique TCRbeta CDR3 rearrangement, sequence reads were collapsed and filtered. For each sample, productive Simpson clonality was calculated as the square root of Simpson's diversity index over productive rearrangements. Sourced from immuneACCESS, this table was stored by TCRdb with only in-frame sequences that have V and J called. A share of the clones is absent; for the studies checked, an unresolved V gene accounts for under half, and the remainder has no known explanation. V, J and clone size derive from that table, while D and trimming were established from the DNA sequence. This sample lists 30,000 to 35,000 clones; 93% were detected once. In total, the top ten clones hold 4% to 6.5% of the sample.

The research as a whole found: The amount of clinical and demographic metadata varied by source and participant and was provided uncurated.

The chain is encoded by TRBV5-6 joined to TRBJ1-1; the D gene is perhaps TRBD1, from 5 matching bases. Input material: peripheral blood. The clonotype originates from a human donor in a cohort sampled during active COVID-19. The CDR3 corresponds to CASSLVRGGITEAFF. DNA sequence: TGTGCCAGCAGCTTGGTGAGGGGAGGGATCACTGAAGCTTTCTTT.